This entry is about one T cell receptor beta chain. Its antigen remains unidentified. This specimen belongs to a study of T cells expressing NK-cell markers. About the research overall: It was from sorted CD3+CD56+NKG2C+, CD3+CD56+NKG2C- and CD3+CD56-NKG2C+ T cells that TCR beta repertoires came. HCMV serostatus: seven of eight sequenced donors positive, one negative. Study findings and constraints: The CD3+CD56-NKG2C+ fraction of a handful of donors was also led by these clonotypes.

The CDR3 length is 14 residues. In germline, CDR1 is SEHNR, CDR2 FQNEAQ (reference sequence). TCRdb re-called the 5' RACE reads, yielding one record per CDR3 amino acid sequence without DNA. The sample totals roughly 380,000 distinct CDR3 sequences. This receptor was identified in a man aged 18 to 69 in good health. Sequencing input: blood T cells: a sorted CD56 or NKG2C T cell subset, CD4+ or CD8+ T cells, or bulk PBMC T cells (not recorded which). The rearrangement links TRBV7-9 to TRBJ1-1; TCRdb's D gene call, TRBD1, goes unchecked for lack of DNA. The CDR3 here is CASINDRGHTEAFF.